Here is one T cell receptor (beta chain) with its context. The target antigen is unknown. This sample was included in a study of cytomegalovirus exposure and HLA in healthy donors. General study findings and limits: The study dropped some indistinguishable V segments, TRBV6-2 and TRBV6-3 among them. In a later analysis, across HLA loci, associated TCR counts were highest for DRB1, lowest for HLA-C. Available immune exposure information covered CMV serostatus only.

The PCR ran on 60 Vbeta and 13 Jbeta primers. TCRdb's table, derived via immunoSEQ multiplex PCR, lists solely in-frame clones and lacks some. The sample comprises 95,000 to 110,000 clones, around 80% of which are singletons, and over 9% rests with the top ten. Unmatched junction bases numbered 9, after V lost 2 bases and J lost 3 bases. The germline CDR1 and CDR2 sequences are MNHEY and SMNVEV (reference sequence). The CDR3 is made up of 19 amino acids. Sample: PBMCs. The sequence derives from a woman between 18 and 29 years old in good health and CMV-seropositive. The chain is built from TRBV27 and TRBJ2-3; 15 nucleotides align to TRBD2. CDR3 sequence reads: CASSLGLAGGYGVTDTQYF. Here the CDR3 DNA reads TGTGCCAGCAGTTTAGGACTAGCGGGAGGGTACGGGGTGACAGATACGCAGTATTTT.